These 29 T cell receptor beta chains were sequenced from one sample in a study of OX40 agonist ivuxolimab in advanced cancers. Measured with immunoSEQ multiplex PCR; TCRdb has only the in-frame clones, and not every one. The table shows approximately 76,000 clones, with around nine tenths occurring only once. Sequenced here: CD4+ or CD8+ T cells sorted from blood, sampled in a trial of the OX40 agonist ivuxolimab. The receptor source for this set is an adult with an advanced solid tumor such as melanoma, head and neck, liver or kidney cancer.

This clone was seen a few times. The CDR3 nucleotides are TGCGCCAGCAGCTTGGGTGACAGTAGCAATCAGCCCCAGCATTTT. Translating it yields CASSLGDSSNQPQHF. The chain recombines TRBV5-1 with TRBJ1-5; possible D gene TRBD1, 5 bases. Per the germline V gene, CDR1 is SGHRS and CDR2 is YFSETQ. The V gene lost 0 bases and the J gene lost 0 bases, with 7 bases spanning the gap. The CDR3 runs 15 residues.

The CDR3 spells CASSPRAGGSYEQYF. The CDR3 DNA follows: TGTGCCAGCAGCCCCAGGGCGGGGGGTTCCTACGAGCAGTACTTC. The rearrangement uses TRBV7-8 and TRBJ2-7; 8 bases are a match to TRBD2. CDR1 is SGHVS, CDR2 FQNEAQ, per germline. CDR3 length: 15 residues. The V and J ends lost 5 bases and 1 base, in that order; junction bases with no gene match: 7.

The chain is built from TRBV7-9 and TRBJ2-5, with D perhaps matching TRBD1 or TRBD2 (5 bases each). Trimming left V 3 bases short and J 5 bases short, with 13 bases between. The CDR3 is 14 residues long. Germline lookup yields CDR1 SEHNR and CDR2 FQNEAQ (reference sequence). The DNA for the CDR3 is TGTGCCAGCAGCTTGGGACCGGTGGGGGAGACCCAGTACTTC. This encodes CASSLGPVGETQYF. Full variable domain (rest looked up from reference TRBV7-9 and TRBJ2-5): DTGVSQNPRHKITKRGQNVTFRCDPISEHNRLYWYRQTLGQGPEFLTYFQNEAQLEKSRLLSDRFSAERPKGSFSTLEIQRTEQGDSAMYLCASSLGPVGETQYFGPGTRLLVL.

CDR3 sequence reads: CASSLFLVSEQYF. CDR3 sequence (DNA): TGTGCCAGCAGTTTATTTCTGGTTTCCGAGCAGTACTTC. The rearrangement uses TRBV28 and TRBJ2-7; D is unclear. Germline lookup yields CDR1 MDHEN and CDR2 SYDVKM. The germline V and J ends were trimmed by 1 base and 6 bases, with 10 bases remaining between them. CDR3 size: 13 residues.

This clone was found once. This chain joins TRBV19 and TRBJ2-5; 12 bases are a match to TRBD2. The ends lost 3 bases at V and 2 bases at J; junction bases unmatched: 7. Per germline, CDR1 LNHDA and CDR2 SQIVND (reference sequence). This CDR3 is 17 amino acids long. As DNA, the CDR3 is TGTGCCAGTAGTATCCTTCTAGCGGGGGGGCATCAAGAGACCCAGTACTTC. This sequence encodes CASSILLAGGHQETQYF.

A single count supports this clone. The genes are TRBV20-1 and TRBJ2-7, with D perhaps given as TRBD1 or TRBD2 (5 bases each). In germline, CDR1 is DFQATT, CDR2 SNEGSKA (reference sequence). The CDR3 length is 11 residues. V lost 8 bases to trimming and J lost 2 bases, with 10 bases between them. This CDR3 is CSRGGPYEQYF. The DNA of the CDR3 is TGCAGTCGGGGCGGACCCTACGAGCAGTACTTC.

CDR3 residues: CASSIWSGSGANVLTF. The CDR3 coding sequence is TGTGCCAGTAGTATTTGGTCGGGATCTGGGGCCAACGTCCTGACTTTC. J is TRBJ2-6 and V is TRBV19, with D possibly being TRBD2 (5 bases). V shed 3 bases and J shed 1 base, with 10 bases lying between them. Germline CDR1 LNHDA, CDR2 SQIVND (reference sequence). The CDR3 contains 16 residues.

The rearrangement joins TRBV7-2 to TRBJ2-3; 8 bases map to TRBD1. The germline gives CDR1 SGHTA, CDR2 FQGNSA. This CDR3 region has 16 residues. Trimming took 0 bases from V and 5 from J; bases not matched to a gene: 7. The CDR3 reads CASSLAVTGVRDTQYF. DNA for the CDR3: TGTGCCAGCAGCTTAGCGGTGACAGGGGTTAGAGATACGCAGTATTTT.

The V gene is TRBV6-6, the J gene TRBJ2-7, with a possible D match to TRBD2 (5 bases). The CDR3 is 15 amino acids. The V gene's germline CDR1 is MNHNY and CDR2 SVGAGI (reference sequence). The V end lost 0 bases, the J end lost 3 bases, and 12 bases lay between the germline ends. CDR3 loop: CASSYSRVTSYEQYF. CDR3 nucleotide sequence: TGTGCCAGCAGTTACTCGCGGGTTACCAGCTACGAGCAGTACTTC.

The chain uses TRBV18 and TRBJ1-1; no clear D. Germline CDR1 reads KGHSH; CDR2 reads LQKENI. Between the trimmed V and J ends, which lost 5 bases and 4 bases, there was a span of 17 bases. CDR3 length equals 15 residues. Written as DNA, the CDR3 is TGTGCCAGCTCATCGCAGACCGACTCAACCACTGAAGCTTTCTTT. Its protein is CASSSQTDSTTEAFF. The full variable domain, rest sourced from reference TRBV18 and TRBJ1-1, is NAGVMQNPRHLVRRRGQEARLRCSPMKGHSHVYWYRQLPEEGLKFMVYLQKENIIDESGMPKERFSAEFPKEGPSILRIQQVVRGDSAAYFCASSSQTDSTTEAFFGQGTRLTVV.

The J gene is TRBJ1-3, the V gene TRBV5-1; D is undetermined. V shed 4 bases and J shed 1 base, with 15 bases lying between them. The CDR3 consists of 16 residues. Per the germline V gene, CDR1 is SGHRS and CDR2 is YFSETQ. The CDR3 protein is CASSPGGAVSGNTIYF. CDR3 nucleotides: TGCGCCAGCAGCCCGGGCGGCGCAGTGTCTGGAAACACCATATATTTT.

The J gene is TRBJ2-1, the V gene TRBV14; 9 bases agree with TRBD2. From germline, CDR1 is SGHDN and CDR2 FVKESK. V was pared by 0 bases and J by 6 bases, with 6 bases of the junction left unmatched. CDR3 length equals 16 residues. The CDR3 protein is CASSQEPAGGANEQFF. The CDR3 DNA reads TGTGCCAGCAGCCAAGAACCAGCGGGAGGCGCCAATGAGCAGTTCTTC. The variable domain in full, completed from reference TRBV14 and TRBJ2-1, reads EAGVTQFPSHSVIEKGQTVTLRCDPISGHDNLYWYRRVMGKEIKFLLHFVKESKQDESGMPNNRFLAERTGGTYSTLKVQPAELEDSGVYFCASSQEPAGGANEQFFGPGTRLTVL.

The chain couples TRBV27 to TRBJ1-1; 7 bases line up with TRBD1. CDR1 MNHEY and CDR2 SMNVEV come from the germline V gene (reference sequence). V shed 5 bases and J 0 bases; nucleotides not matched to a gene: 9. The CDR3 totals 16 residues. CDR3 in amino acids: CASSTRQGHLNTEAFF. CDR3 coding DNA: TGTGCCAGCAGTACCCGACAGGGCCATTTGAACACTGAAGCTTTCTTT.

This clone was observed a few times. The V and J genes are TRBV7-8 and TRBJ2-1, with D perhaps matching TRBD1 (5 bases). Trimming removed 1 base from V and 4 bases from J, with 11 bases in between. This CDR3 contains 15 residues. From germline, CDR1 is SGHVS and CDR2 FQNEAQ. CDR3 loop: CASSLVVDTYNEQFF. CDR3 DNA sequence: TGTGCCAGCAGCTTAGTAGTGGACACTTACAATGAGCAGTTCTTC. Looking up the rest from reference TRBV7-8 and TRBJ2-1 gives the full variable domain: GAGVSQSPRYKVAKRGQDVALRCDPISGHVSLFWYQQALGQGPEFLTYFQNEAQLDKSGLPSDRFFAERPEGSVSTLKIQRTQQEDSAVYLCASSLVVDTYNEQFFGPGTRLTVL.

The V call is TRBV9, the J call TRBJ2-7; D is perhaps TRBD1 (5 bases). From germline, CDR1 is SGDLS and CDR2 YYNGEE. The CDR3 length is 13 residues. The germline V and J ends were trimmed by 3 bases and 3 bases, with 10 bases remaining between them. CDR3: CASSGGQNYEQYF. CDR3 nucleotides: TGTGCCAGCAGCGGAGGACAAAACTACGAGCAGTACTTC.

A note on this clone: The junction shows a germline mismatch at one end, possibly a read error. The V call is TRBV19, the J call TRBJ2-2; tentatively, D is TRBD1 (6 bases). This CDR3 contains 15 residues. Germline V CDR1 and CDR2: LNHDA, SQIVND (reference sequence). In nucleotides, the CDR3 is TGTGCCAGTAGTATACCACAGGGAAACATCGGGGAGCTGTTTTTT. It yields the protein CASSIPQGNIGELFF.

The CDR3 sequence: CASSQVDAGSLGYTF. The CDR3 region has the DNA TGTGCCAGCAGCCAAGTTGATGCAGGGTCCCTTGGCTACACCTTC. The V call is TRBV14, the J call TRBJ1-2; D might be TRBD1 (5 bases). V lost 1 base to trimming and J lost 7 bases, with 16 bases between them. Looked up from germline, CDR1 is SGHDN and CDR2 is FVKESK. The CDR3 has 15 residues.

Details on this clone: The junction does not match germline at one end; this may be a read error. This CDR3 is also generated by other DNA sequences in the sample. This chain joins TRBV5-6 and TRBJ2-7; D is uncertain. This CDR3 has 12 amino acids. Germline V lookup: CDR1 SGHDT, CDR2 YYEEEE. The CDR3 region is CASSFRVYEQYF. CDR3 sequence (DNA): TGTGCTAGCAGCTTTCGTGTCTACGAGCAGTACTTC.

The CDR3 here is CASIPGGPTSGRVYEQFF. As DNA, the CDR3 is TGTGCCAGCATCCCAGGTGGGCCGACTAGCGGGAGAGTTTATGAGCAGTTCTTC. The V gene is TRBV28, the J gene TRBJ2-1; 12 positions match TRBD2. In germline, CDR1 is MDHEN, CDR2 SYDVKM. The V segment lost 7 bases and the J segment 8 bases; nucleotides outside the gene matches: 18. CDR3 length: 18 amino acids.

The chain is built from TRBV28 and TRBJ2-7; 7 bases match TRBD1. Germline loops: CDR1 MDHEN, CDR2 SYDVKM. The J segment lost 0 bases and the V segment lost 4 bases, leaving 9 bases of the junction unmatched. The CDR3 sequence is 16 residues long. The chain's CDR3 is CASSSAYRGISYEQYF. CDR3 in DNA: TGTGCCAGCAGTTCTGCCTACAGGGGTATCTCCTACGAGCAGTACTTC.

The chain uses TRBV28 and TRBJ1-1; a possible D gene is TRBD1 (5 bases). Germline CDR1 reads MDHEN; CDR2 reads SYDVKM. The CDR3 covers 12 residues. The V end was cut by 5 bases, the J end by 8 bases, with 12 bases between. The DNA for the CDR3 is TGTGCCAGCAGTCGGACAACGGGAGAAGCTTTCTTT. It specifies CASSRTTGEAFF.

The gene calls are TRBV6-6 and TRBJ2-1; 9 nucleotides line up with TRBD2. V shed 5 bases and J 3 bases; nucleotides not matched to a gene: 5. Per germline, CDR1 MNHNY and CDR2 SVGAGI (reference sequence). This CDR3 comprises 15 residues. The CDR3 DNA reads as TGTGCCAGCAGTAGACTAGCGGATAGCTACAATGAGCAGTTCTTC. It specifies CASSRLADSYNEQFF.

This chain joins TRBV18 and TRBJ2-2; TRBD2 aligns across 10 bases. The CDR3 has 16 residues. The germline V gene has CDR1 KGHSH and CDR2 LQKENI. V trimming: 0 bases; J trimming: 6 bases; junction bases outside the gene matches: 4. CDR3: CASSPPSGRAAGELFF. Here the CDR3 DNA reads TGTGCCAGCTCACCACCGAGCGGGAGGGCCGCCGGGGAGCTGTTTTTT.

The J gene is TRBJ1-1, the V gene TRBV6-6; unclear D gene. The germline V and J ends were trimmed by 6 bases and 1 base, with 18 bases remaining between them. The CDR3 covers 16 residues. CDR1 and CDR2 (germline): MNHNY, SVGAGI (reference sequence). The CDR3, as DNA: TGTGCCAGCAGCCCTATCCAAGGGCCAGAGAACACTGAAGCTTTCTTT. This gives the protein CASSPIQGPENTEAFF.

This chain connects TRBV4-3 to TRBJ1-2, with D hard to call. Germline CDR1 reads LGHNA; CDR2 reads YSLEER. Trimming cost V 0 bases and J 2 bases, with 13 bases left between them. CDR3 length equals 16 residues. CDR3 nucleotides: TGCGCCAGCAGCCAAGATAATGTGTTTCCCAACTATGGCTACACCTTC. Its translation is CASSQDNVFPNYGYTF.

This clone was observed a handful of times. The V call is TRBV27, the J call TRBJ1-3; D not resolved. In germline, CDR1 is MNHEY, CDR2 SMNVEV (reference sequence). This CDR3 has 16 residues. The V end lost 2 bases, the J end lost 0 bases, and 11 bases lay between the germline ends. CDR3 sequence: CASSLSGTDSGNTIYF. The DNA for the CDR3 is TGTGCCAGCAGTTTAAGCGGTACAGACTCTGGAAACACCATATATTTT.

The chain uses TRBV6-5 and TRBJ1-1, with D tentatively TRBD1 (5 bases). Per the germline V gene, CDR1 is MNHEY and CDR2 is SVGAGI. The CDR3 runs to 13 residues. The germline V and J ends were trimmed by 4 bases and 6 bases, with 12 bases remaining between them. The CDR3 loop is CASSSRRAAEAFF. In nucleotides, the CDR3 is TGTGCCAGCAGTTCCCGCAGGGCCGCTGAAGCTTTCTTT.

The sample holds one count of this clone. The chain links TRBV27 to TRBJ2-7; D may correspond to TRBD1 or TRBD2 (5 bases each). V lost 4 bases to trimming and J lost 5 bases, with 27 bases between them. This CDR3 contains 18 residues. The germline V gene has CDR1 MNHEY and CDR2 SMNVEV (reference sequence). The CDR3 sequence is CASSSRRTSTALEDEQYF. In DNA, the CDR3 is TGTGCCAGCAGTTCACGCCGAACCTCGACAGCGCTGGAGGACGAGCAGTACTTC.

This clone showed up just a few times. The CDR3 spells CAISLGQGDQPQHF. The CDR3 DNA is TGTGCCATCAGCTTGGGACAGGGGGATCAGCCCCAGCATTTT. The chain links TRBV10-3 to TRBJ1-5; 11 bases fit TRBD1. This CDR3 comprises 14 residues. Losses at the gene ends were 6 bases for V and 5 bases for J; bases not matched to a gene: 3. Germline CDR1 and CDR2: ENHRY and SYGVKD.